What follows are 25 T cell receptor beta chains derived from one specimen sequenced in a study of T-cell memory formation after mild COVID-19. TCRdb re-called the 5' RACE reads with MiXCR, one entry per CDR3 protein. The data contain approximately 500,000 distinct CDR3 sequences, roughly 23% of them singletons. Sequences were obtained from PBMCs or a T cell subset sorted from them (not recorded which). The receptors were sampled from an adult woman who had mild COVID-19 (a few samples of this study predate the infection). Cell type and time point are not known.

The CDR3 protein is CAWNSSEDRDRGSNQPQHF. The CDR3, as DNA: TGTGCCTGGAACTCCTCGGAAGACCGGGACAGGGGTAGCAATCAGCCCCAGCATTTT. The chain employs TRBV30 and TRBJ1-5; the match to TRBD1 covers 10 bases. The V segment lost 4 bases and the J segment 0 bases; nucleotides outside the gene matches: 15. CDR1 GTSNPN and CDR2 SVGIG come from the germline V gene (reference sequence). The CDR3 sequence is 19 residues long.

The chain is built from TRBV6-5 and TRBJ2-7; no clear D gene. The CDR3 is 14 amino acids. Germline loops: CDR1 MNHEY, CDR2 SVGAGI. The germline V and J ends were trimmed by 4 bases and 6 bases, with 16 bases remaining between them. In nucleotides, the CDR3 is TGTGCCAGCAGTTGGGCCCAACGAATGGGCGAGCAGTACTTC. This sequence encodes CASSWAQRMGEQYF.

In DNA form, the CDR3 reads TGTGCCAGCAGCTTAGGGTCAGGGACCTATGGCTACACCTTC. Protein sequence: CASSLGSGTYGYTF. This rearrangement joins TRBV11-2 to TRBJ1-2; TRBD1 is a possible D gene (5 bases). Per the germline V gene, CDR1 is SGHAT and CDR2 is FQNNGV. The CDR3 is made up of 14 amino acids. The V and J ends lost 1 base and 4 bases respectively, with 10 bases between them.

This clonotype was observed a handful of times. The chain combines TRBV18 with TRBJ2-1; D is unresolved. The CDR3 extends over 15 amino acids. V was cut by 3 bases and J by 0 bases, with 9 bases left in between. Germline CDR1 KGHSH, CDR2 LQKENI. This CDR3 is CASSPARSSYNEQFF. In DNA form, the CDR3 reads TGTGCCAGCTCACCGGCGCGGAGCTCCTACAATGAGCAGTTCTTC.

This sequence joins TRBV18 and TRBJ2-1; the D gene could be TRBD1 or TRBD2 (5 bases each). This CDR3 contains 16 residues. The V end lost 5 bases, the J end lost 5 bases, and 19 bases lay between the germline ends. The germline V gene has CDR1 KGHSH and CDR2 LQKENI. This chain's CDR3 is CASSSSPGTPNNEQFF. The CDR3 coding sequence is TGTGCCAGCTCATCTAGTCCGGGGACCCCCAACAATGAGCAGTTCTTC. Full variable domain (rest looked up from reference TRBV18 and TRBJ2-1): NAGVMQNPRHLVRRRGQEARLRCSPMKGHSHVYWYRQLPEEGLKFMVYLQKENIIDESGMPKERFSAEFPKEGPSILRIQQVVRGDSAAYFCASSSSPGTPNNEQFFGPGTRLTVL.

The chain recombines TRBV13 with TRBJ2-7; D possibly corresponds to TRBD2 (6 bases). V dropped 2 bases and J dropped 5 bases, with 13 bases sitting between them. This CDR3 contains 14 residues. CDR1 and CDR2 (germline): PRHDT, FYEKMQ (reference sequence). The CDR3 DNA follows: TGTGCCAGCAGCTTACGCGGGGTCAGCAACGAGCAGTACTTC. Amino acids: CASSLRGVSNEQYF.

The chain employs TRBV19 and TRBJ1-5; D gene uncertain. Germline values: CDR1 LNHDA, CDR2 SQIVND (reference sequence). The CDR3 contains 15 residues. V lost 4 bases and J lost 0, with 10 bases in between. The CDR3 spells CASSTGPGSNQPQHF. CDR3 sequence (DNA): TGTGCCAGTAGTACCGGGCCCGGTAGCAATCAGCCCCAGCATTTT.

Only a few counts were recorded for this clonotype. The chain couples TRBV7-6 to TRBJ2-3; TRBD2 matches at 9 bases. Germline V gives CDR1 SGHVS, CDR2 FNYEAQ. Trimming removed 7 bases from V and 5 bases from J; junction bases left unmatched: 13. The CDR3 extends over 16 amino acids. CDR3 in DNA: TGTGCCAGCAACAAAGGGGCGGGGGGGCCCGAAGATACGCAGTATTTT. Translating gives CASNKGAGGPEDTQYF.

DNA of the CDR3: TGTGCCAGCAGCTTACTCCCTGGTGGAGGGGATACGCAGTATTTT. Residues: CASSLLPGGGDTQYF. The chain couples TRBV7-9 to TRBJ2-3; a possible D gene is TRBD2 (6 bases). The CDR3 is 15 residues long. V was shortened by 2 bases and J by 6 bases, with 15 bases between the two germline ends. Per germline, CDR1 SEHNR and CDR2 FQNEAQ (reference sequence).

The V call is TRBV7-8, the J call TRBJ2-2, with TRBD2 identical over 8 bases. J gave up 7 bases and V 5 bases, and 15 bases lay outside the gene matches. In germline, CDR1 is SGHVS, CDR2 FQNEAQ. This CDR3 spans 17 amino acids. The CDR3 loop is CASSQGPSGGFGGELFF. As DNA, the CDR3 is TGTGCCAGCAGCCAAGGCCCGAGCGGGGGATTTGGCGGGGAGCTGTTTTTT.

The rearrangement links TRBV6-5 to TRBJ2-3; 12 nucleotides align to TRBD2. Germline V gene lookup returns CDR1 MNHEY and CDR2 SVGAGI. The CDR3 is made up of 15 amino acids. Germline trimming cut 6 bases from V and 7 bases from J; bases unmatched to any gene: 8. This CDR3 is CASRRTSGDENTQYF. The CDR3 nucleotides read TGTGCCAGCAGGAGGACTAGCGGGGATGAAAATACGCAGTATTTT.

This clonotype was detected a few times. The chain uses TRBV5-5 and TRBJ2-5; 10 bases are shared with TRBD2. Germline trimming cut 3 bases from V and 4 bases from J; bases unmatched to any gene: 6. CDR1 is SGHKS, CDR2 YYEKEE, per germline (reference sequence). The CDR3 totals 15 residues. This CDR3 is CASSSGTSAGETQYF. The DNA of the CDR3 is TGTGCCAGCAGCTCGGGGACTAGCGCCGGAGAGACCCAGTACTTC.

This clonotype was seen more than once but under ten times. This chain uses TRBV18 with TRBJ2-7, with unresolved D. Germline CDR1 is KGHSH and CDR2 is LQKENI. V gave up 3 bases and J gave up 3 bases, with 9 bases separating them. CDR3 length: 13 amino acids. The CDR3 sequence is CASSPYSLYEQYF. In DNA form, the CDR3 reads TGTGCCAGCTCACCTTACAGCCTCTACGAGCAGTACTTC.

This clonotype was seen only a few times. The gene calls are TRBV7-9 and TRBJ2-7, with 14 bases identical to TRBD2. The germline CDR1 and CDR2 sequences are SEHNR and FQNEAQ (reference sequence). This CDR3 has 18 residues. Trimming cost V 1 base and J 4 bases; bases outside gene matches: 9. The CDR3 DNA sequence: TGTGCCAGCAGCTTAGTCGTGGGGGGACTAGCGGGAGTGTACGAGCAGTACTTC. It translates to CASSLVVGGLAGVYEQYF.

This clonotype occurred a few times. The rearrangement links TRBV7-2 to TRBJ2-3, with unresolved D. The germline CDR1 and CDR2 sequences are SGHTA and FQGNSA. This CDR3 region has 14 residues. Trimming removed 4 bases at V and 6 bases at J, with 14 bases between. The CDR3 protein is CASSSTPNYDTQYF. Here the CDR3 DNA reads TGTGCCAGCAGCTCCACCCCTAACTATGATACGCAGTATTTT.

This clonotype was picked up a small number of times. The genes are TRBV18 and TRBJ2-7; the match to TRBD1 covers 8 bases. CDR3 length equals 15 residues. V shed 6 bases, J shed 3 bases, and the junction held 10 bases outside the gene matches. The V gene's germline CDR1 is KGHSH and CDR2 LQKENI. CDR3 nucleotide sequence: TGTGCCAGCTCTCAAGACAGGGGTCTGTTCTACGAGCAGTACTTC. Encoded protein: CASSQDRGLFYEQYF.

V is TRBV20-1 and J is TRBJ2-1; D is unresolved. CDR1 and CDR2 (germline): DFQATT, SNEGSKA (reference sequence). This CDR3 comprises 14 residues. Trimming left V 0 bases short and J 2 bases short, with 8 bases between. The CDR3 spells CSARDDVPYNEQFF. CDR3 nucleotide sequence: TGCAGTGCTAGAGACGACGTGCCCTACAATGAGCAGTTCTTC.

This clonotype appeared many times. This chain links TRBV6-2 or TRBV6-3 with TRBJ2-3, with a possible D match to TRBD2 (6 bases). The germline V gene has CDR1 MNHEY and CDR2 SVGEGT. V lost 5 bases and J lost 7, with 13 bases in between. The length of the CDR3 is 13 residues. CDR3: CASSRTGVNTQYF. The DNA of the CDR3 is TGTGCCAGCAGTCGAACGGGGGTAAATACGCAGTATTTT.

This clonotype was detected only a few times. This chain links TRBV20-1 with TRBJ1-2; the D gene is possibly TRBD1 (6 bases). The V end was cut by 7 bases, the J end by 11 bases, with 26 bases between. The CDR3 is 14 residues long. CDR1 is DFQATT and CDR2 is SNEGSKA in the germline V gene (reference sequence). The CDR3 region has the DNA TGCAGTGTTCCCAGGGGTAGTTGGGGTGAGGGTTACACCTTC. Protein product: CSVPRGSWGEGYTF.

The CDR3 bases are TGCGCCAGCATCGGAGGGCTAGCGGAGTTCACAGATACGCAGTATTTT. Encoded protein: CASIGGLAEFTDTQYF. The J gene is TRBJ2-3, the V gene TRBV5-1, with TRBD2 matching over 7 bases. CDR3 length: 16 amino acids. Germline trimming cut 6 bases from V and 2 bases from J; bases unmatched to any gene: 12. Germline-derived CDR1 and CDR2 are SGHRS and YFSETQ.

This clonotype has just a few counts. This chain connects TRBV7-3 to TRBJ2-1, with TRBD2 matching over 9 bases. Germline CDR1 is SGHTA and CDR2 is FQGTGA. The CDR3 consists of 15 residues. V lost 5 bases, J lost 1 base, and 3 bases stayed unmatched. Here the CDR3 reads CASSASGTSYNEQFF. CDR3 in DNA: TGTGCCAGCAGCGCTAGCGGGACATCCTACAATGAGCAGTTCTTC.

This chain links TRBV7-2 with TRBJ2-7; D might be TRBD1 or TRBD2, each matching 6 bases. V shed 8 bases and J shed 0 bases, with 20 bases lying between them. CDR1 and CDR2 (germline): SGHTA, FQGNSA. The CDR3 totals 16 residues. CDR3 sequence (DNA): TGTGCCAGCTTTAACCTAGGGGGGTCTAGCTCCTACGAGCAGTACTTC. It translates to CASFNLGGSSSYEQYF. Using reference TRBV7-2 and TRBJ2-7 for the parts outside the CDR3, the full variable domain is GAGVSQSPSNKVTEKGKDVELRCDPISGHTALYWYRQSLGQGLEFLIYFQGNSAPDKSGLPSDRFSAERTGGSVSTLTIQRTQQEDSAVYLCASFNLGGSSSYEQYFGPGTRLTVT.

The chain couples TRBV15 to TRBJ1-2, with 7 bases lining up with TRBD1. Germline CDR1 is LNHNV and CDR2 is YYDKDF (reference sequence). Trimming took 2 bases from V and 6 from J; bases not matched to a gene: 6. The CDR3 is made up of 14 amino acids. As DNA, the CDR3 is TGTGCCACCAGCAGATGGGGGACAGACCATGGCTACACCTTC. This gives the protein CATSRWGTDHGYTF.

The chain uses TRBV7-9 and TRBJ1-1; D may be TRBD1 (5 bases). The CDR3 is made up of 15 amino acids. V was pared by 5 bases and J by 0 bases, with 13 bases between. Germline V gives CDR1 SEHNR, CDR2 FQNEAQ (reference sequence). CDR3 protein: CASSPGAAMNTEAFF. CDR3 DNA sequence: TGTGCCAGCAGCCCCGGGGCGGCTATGAACACTGAAGCTTTCTTT.

The chain recombines TRBV7-8 with TRBJ2-5; tentative D call: TRBD1 (6 bases). Per germline, CDR1 SGHVS and CDR2 FQNEAQ. V lost 2 bases and J 5 bases, leaving 12 bases between the germline ends. The CDR3 is made up of 14 amino acids. CDR3 DNA: TGTGCCAGCAGCTTACAGGACAGACGGGAGACCCAGTACTTC. This gives the protein CASSLQDRRETQYF.